What follows are 11 T cell receptor beta chains derived from one specimen sequenced in a study of T cell responses to AZD1222 COVID-19 vaccine. Libraries were prepared by immunoSEQ multiplex PCR; TCRdb keeps only in-frame clonotypes and omits some of them. The table shows about 91,000 clones, with about 88% occurring only once. Here the sequenced sample was peripheral blood, taken on day 0 of AZD1222 vaccination. The receptors were gathered from an adult in good health.

This clone showed up just once. The rearrangement links TRBV18 to TRBJ2-3; 7 nucleotides match TRBD1. Germline V gives CDR1 KGHSH, CDR2 LQKENI. The CDR3 contains 16 residues. J was trimmed by 0 bases and V by 0 bases; bases with no gene match: 3. The CDR3 region is CASSPPDRESTDTQYF. CDR3 in DNA: TGTGCCAGCTCACCACCCGACAGGGAGAGCACAGATACGCAGTATTTT.

V is TRBV27 and J is TRBJ1-2, with 7 nucleotides matching TRBD1. V trimming: 6 bases; J trimming: 8 bases; junction bases outside the gene matches: 12. Germline CDR1 is MNHEY and CDR2 is SMNVEV (reference sequence). The CDR3 is 14 residues long. The CDR3 loop is CASSPPDRVSGYTF. The CDR3 nucleotides read TGTGCCAGCAGCCCTCCTGACAGGGTTAGCGGCTACACCTTC.

The chain is built from TRBV5-1 and TRBJ1-1, with D unclear. The germline V gene has CDR1 SGHRS and CDR2 YFSETQ. The CDR3 sequence is 14 residues long. Trimming shortened V by 6 bases and J by 1 base, and 13 bases separated the two germline ends. DNA for the CDR3: TGCGCCAGCACCTCTGACGGAGGGAACACTGAAGCTTTCTTT. Protein: CASTSDGGNTEAFF.

The V and J genes are TRBV11-3 and TRBJ1-2; tentatively, D is TRBD1 (6 bases). Trimming cost V 4 bases and J 5 bases, with 26 bases left between them. CDR1 SGHNT and CDR2 YENEEA come from the germline V gene. The length of the CDR3 is 18 residues. The CDR3 coding sequence is TGTGCCAGCAGCTCCCGACCGAAGGGGGTGGGGGACTTATATGGCTACACCTTC. It encodes CASSSRPKGVGDLYGYTF. Full variable domain (remainder filled in from reference TRBV11-3 and TRBJ1-2): EAGVVQSPRYKIIEKKQPVAFWCNPISGHNTLYWYLQNLGQGPELLIRYENEEAVDDSQLPKDRFSAERLKGVDSTLKIQPAELGDSAVYLCASSSRPKGVGDLYGYTFGSGTRLTVV.

The chain carries TRBV7-2 and TRBJ2-2, with D tentatively TRBD1 (5 bases). The germline V gene has CDR1 SGHTA and CDR2 FQGNSA. V shed 8 bases and J shed 1 base, with 8 bases lying between them. There are 13 residues in the CDR3. The CDR3 loop is CASGRGNTGELFF. As DNA, the CDR3 is TGTGCCAGCGGAAGGGGGAACACCGGGGAGCTGTTTTTT.

The rearrangement uses TRBV4-1 and TRBJ1-2; D remains ambiguous. With 1 base removed from V and 7 bases from J, the gap between germline ends came to 4 bases. The germline V gene has CDR1 MGHRA and CDR2 YSYEKL. The CDR3 extends over 11 amino acids. In DNA form, the CDR3 reads TGCGCCAGCAGCCAAGCTCGTGGCTACACCTTC. Amino acid sequence: CASSQARGYTF.

This clone was observed a single time. The chain joins TRBV2 to TRBJ1-2; 7 nucleotides match TRBD1. The CDR3 loop spans 13 amino acids. Germline V gene data show CDR1 as SNHLY and CDR2 as FYNNEI. After removal of 7 bases from V and 4 bases from J, the junction contained 6 bases not matched to a gene. This CDR3 reads CASNSGQPYGYTF. The CDR3 region has the DNA TGTGCCAGCAATTCGGGACAGCCCTATGGCTACACCTTC.

The V and J genes are TRBV29-1 and TRBJ2-3; D is undetermined. The CDR3 consists of 12 residues. The V gene's germline CDR1 is SQVTM and CDR2 ANQGSEA. V gave up 7 bases and J gave up 1 base, with 9 bases separating them. CDR3 DNA sequence: TGCAGCGCCCTCGAAGGCACAGATACGCAGTATTTT. It yields the protein CSALEGTDTQYF.

This sequence joins TRBV10-2 and TRBJ2-7; a weak D match, TRBD1 (6 bases). From germline, CDR1 is WSHSY and CDR2 SAAADI. CDR3 size: 14 residues. The V gene lost 6 bases and the J gene lost 3 bases, with 15 bases spanning the gap. The CDR3 DNA is TGCGCCAGCAGAGTGGGTCGGGACAACTACGAGCAGTACTTC. Residues: CASRVGRDNYEQYF.

This chain links TRBV15 with TRBJ2-5; D is uncertain. V shed 0 bases and J shed 4 bases, with 3 bases lying between them. Per germline, CDR1 LNHNV and CDR2 YYDKDF (reference sequence). There are 12 residues in the CDR3. The DNA for the CDR3 is TGTGCCACCAGCAGAGATCGAGAGACCCAGTACTTC. Protein: CATSRDRETQYF.

V usage is TRBV4-3 and J usage is TRBJ1-2; 8 bases are shared with TRBD1. Germline V gives CDR1 LGHNA, CDR2 YSLEER. The CDR3 sequence is 15 residues long. J lost 7 bases, V lost 5 bases, and 12 bases had no gene match. As DNA, the CDR3 is TGCGCCAGCAGCGCTACGATGGACAGGGCCGGTGGCTACACCTTC. Its translation is CASSATMDRAGGYTF.